The clone carrying this T cell receptor beta chain was counted once. Its target is unknown. Generated by immunoSEQ multiplex PCR, the TCRdb table keeps only in-frame clones and is missing some. The table records tens of thousands of clones, roughly three quarters of them present only once. With V trimmed by 8 bases and J by 5 bases, 6 bases remained unmatched. This CDR3 contains 13 residues. The germline V gene encodes CDR1 KGHSH and CDR2 LQKENI. The sample belongs to a study of vaccination effects on CD4 cells after COVID-19. Study-wide points: The study, lacking early post-infection timepoints, had few convalescent patients. Clones arising from infection and from vaccination showed marked clonal contraction late after vaccination.

Prior to sequencing, the ViraFEST assay stimulated PBMC with viral peptide pools, which expanded the antigen-specific CD4+ T cells. Investigators separated out CD4+ T cells once 9 to 11 days of culture had passed. Nobody among the vaccine recipients had prior SARS-CoV-2 infection (nucleocapsid antibodies were negative). Peptides at about 10 ug/ml and IL-2 at roughly 9.3 IU/ml were added to a few million PBMC per well. Cultures got half-medium changes with IL-2 on days 3 and 7. This TCR came from a human donor who received a COVID-19 vaccine. J is TRBJ2-5 and V is TRBV18; 9 bases are a match to TRBD1. The source was CD4+ T cells from PBMCs cultured with HCoV-OC43 spike peptides, collected before COVID-19 vaccination. Subset denoted: HCoV-OC43 spike overlapping peptide pool stimulation. The chain's CDR3 is CASAQGARETQYF. As DNA, the CDR3 is TGTGCCAGCGCACAGGGGGCTCGGGAGACCCAGTACTTC.